This TCR beta chain came from a study of CD8+CD57+ T cells in acquired aplastic anemia. Study information: The study obtained an average of around 2.9 ug of DNA from sorted CD4+ and CD8+ cells.

The authors sequenced patients whose flow cytometry had shown CD8+CD57+ cell expansion. In all patients, the disease was severe acquired aplastic anemia. There was no therapy given to any patient before the blood sampling took place. Overall study results and limits: Around 29 shared CD8+ CDR3s appeared highly expressed within patients' immunodominant clones.

A note on this clonotype: Its target is unknown.

Profiling that covered TCR beta VDJ and CDR3 relied on genomic DNA as its template. TCRdb analysed the reads with MiXCR anew, one entry per CDR3 protein. Among approximately 250,000 distinct CDR3 sequences listed, 65% to 90% were seen once. Germline V gene lookup returns CDR1 SGHTA and CDR2 FQGTGA. CDR3 length: 17 residues. Trimming shortened V by 1 base and J by 0 bases, and 15 bases separated the two germline ends. The TCR originated in a human donor with aplastic anemia. Sequencing input: sorted CD4+, CD8+, or CD8+CD57+ T cells (not recorded which) from PBMCs. The rearrangement links TRBV7-3 to TRBJ1-1; no clear D gene. DNA of the CDR3: TGTGCCAGCAGCTTAAGTAGGGCTACGCCGTTGAACACTGAAGCTTTCTTT. It translates to CASSLSRATPLNTEAFF.